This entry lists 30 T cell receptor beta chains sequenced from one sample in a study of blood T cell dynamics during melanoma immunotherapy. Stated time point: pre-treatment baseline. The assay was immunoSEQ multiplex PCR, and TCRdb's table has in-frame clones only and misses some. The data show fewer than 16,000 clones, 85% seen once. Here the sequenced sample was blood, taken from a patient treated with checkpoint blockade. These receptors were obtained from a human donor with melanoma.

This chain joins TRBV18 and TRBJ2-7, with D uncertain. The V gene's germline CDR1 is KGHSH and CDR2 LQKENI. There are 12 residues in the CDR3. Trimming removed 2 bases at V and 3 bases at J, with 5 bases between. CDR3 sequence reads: CASSPKGYEQYF. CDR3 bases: TGTGCCAGCTCACCAAAAGGCTACGAGCAGTACTTC.

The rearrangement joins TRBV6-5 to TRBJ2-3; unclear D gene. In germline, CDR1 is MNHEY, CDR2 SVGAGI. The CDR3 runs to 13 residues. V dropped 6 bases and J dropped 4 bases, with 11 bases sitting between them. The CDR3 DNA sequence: TGTGCCAGCAGCCGGCCTGGGGCAGATACGCAGTATTTT. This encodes CASSRPGADTQYF.

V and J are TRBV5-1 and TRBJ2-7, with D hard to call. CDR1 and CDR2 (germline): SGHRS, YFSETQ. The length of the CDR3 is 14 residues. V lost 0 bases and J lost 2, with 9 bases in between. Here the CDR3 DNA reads TGCGCCAGCAGCTTGGGTGGGGTTCCCTACGAGCAGTACTTC. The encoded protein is CASSLGGVPYEQYF.

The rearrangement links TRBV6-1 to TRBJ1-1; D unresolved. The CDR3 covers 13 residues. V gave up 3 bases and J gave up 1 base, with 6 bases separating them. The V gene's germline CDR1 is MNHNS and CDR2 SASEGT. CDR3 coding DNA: TGTGCCAGCAGTGACACATCGAACACTGAAGCTTTCTTT. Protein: CASSDTSNTEAFF.

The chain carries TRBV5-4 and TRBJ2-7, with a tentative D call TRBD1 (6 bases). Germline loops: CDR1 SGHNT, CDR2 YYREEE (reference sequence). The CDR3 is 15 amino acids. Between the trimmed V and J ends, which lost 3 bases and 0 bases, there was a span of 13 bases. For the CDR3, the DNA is TGTGCCAGCAGCTCGGGACAATGGAGCTCCTACGAGCAGTACTTC. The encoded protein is CASSSGQWSSYEQYF.

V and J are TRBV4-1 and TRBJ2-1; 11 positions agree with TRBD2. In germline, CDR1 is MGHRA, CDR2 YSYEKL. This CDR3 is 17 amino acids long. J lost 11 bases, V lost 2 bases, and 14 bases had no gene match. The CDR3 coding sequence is TGCGCCAGCAGCCAACTTCTAGCGGGGGGTTCCTCTCTTAAGCAGTTCTTC. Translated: CASSQLLAGGSSLKQFF.

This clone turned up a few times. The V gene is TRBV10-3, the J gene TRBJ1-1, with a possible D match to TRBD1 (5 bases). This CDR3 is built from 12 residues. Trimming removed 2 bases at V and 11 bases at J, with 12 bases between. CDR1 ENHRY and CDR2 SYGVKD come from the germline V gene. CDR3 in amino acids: CAISEADSPAFF. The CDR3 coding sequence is TGTGCCATCAGTGAGGCCGACAGCCCGGCTTTCTTT.

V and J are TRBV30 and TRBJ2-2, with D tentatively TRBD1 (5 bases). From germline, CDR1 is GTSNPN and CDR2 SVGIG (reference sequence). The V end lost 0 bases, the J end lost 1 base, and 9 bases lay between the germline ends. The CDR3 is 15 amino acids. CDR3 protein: CAWSVRQGNTGELFF. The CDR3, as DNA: TGTGCCTGGAGTGTACGGCAGGGGAACACCGGGGAGCTGTTTTTT.

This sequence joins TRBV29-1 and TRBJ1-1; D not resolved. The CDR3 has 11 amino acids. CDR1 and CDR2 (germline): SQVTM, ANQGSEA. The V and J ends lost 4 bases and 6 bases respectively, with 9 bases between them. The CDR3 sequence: CSVAAGPEAFF. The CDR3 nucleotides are TGCAGCGTTGCCGCTGGCCCTGAAGCTTTCTTT.

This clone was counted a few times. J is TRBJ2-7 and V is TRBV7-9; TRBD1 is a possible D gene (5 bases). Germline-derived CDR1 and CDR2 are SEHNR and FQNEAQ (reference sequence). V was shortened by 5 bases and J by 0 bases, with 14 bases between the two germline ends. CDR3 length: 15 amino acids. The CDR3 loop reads CASSGDRYFSYEQYF. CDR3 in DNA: TGTGCCAGCAGCGGCGACAGATACTTCTCCTACGAGCAGTACTTC. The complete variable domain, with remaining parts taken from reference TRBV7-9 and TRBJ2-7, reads DTGVSQNPRHKITKRGQNVTFRCDPISEHNRLYWYRQTLGQGPEFLTYFQNEAQLEKSRLLSDRFSAERPKGSFSTLEIQRTEQGDSAMYLCASSGDRYFSYEQYFGPGTRLTVT.

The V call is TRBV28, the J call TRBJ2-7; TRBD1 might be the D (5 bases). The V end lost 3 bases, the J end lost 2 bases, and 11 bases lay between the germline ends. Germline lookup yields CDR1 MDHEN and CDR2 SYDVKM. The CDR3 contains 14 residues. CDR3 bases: TGTGCCAGCAGTTTCCAGGGCCCAACCTACGAGCAGTACTTC. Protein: CASSFQGPTYEQYF.

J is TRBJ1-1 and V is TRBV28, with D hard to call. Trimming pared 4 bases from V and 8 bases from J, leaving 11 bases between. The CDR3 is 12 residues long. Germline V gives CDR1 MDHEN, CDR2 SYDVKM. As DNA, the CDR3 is TGTGCCAGCAGTTCGCCCCCAGGAGAAGCTTTCTTT. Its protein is CASSSPPGEAFF. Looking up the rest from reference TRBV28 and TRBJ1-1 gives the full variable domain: DVKVTQSSRYLVKRTGEKVFLECVQDMDHENMFWYRQDPGLGLRLIYFSYDVKMKEKGDIPEGYSVSREKKERFSLILESASTNQTSMYLCASSSPPGEAFFGQGTRLTVV.

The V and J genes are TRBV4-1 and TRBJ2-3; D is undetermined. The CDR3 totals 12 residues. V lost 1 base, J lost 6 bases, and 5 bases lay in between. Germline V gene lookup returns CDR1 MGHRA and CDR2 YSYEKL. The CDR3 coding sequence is TGCGCCAGCAGCCAAGTGACTGATACGCAGTATTTT. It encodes CASSQVTDTQYF.

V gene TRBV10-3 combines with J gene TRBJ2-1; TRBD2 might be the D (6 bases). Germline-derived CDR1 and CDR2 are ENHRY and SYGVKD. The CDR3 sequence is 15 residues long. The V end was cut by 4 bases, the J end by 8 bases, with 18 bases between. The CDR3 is CAISGPTTSKDEQFF. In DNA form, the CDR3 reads TGTGCCATCAGTGGACCTACGACTAGTAAGGATGAGCAGTTCTTC.

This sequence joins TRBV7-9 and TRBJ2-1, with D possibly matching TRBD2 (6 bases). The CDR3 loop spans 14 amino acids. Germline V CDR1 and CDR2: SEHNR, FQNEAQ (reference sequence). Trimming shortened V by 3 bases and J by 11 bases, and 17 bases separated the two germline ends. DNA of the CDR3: TGTGCCAGCAGCTTCGGGACTGGGGGGTATAAGCAGTTCTTC. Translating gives CASSFGTGGYKQFF. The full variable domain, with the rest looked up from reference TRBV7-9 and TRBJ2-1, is DTGVSQNPRHKITKRGQNVTFRCDPISEHNRLYWYRQTLGQGPEFLTYFQNEAQLEKSRLLSDRFSAERPKGSFSTLEIQRTEQGDSAMYLCASSFGTGGYKQFFGPGTRLTVL.

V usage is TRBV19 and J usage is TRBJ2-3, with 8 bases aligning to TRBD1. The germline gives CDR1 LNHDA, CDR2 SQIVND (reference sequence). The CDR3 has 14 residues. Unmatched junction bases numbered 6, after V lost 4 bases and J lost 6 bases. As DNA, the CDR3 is TGTGCCAGTAGTACCGCAGGGGGCTCGGATACGCAGTATTTT. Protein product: CASSTAGGSDTQYF.

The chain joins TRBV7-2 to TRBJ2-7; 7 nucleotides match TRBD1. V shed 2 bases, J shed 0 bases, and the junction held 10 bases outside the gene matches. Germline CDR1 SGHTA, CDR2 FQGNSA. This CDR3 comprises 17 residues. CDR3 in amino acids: CASSLRLLGTASYEQYF. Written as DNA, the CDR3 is TGTGCCAGCAGCTTAAGGCTCTTGGGGACAGCCTCCTACGAGCAGTACTTC.

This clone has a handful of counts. This chain's CDR3 is CASSAGLAGETQYF. CDR3 nucleotides: TGTGCCAGCAGTGCCGGACTAGCGGGCGAGACCCAGTACTTC. The chain is built from TRBV25-1 and TRBJ2-5; TRBD2 agrees at 11 bases. Unmatched junction bases numbered 3, after V lost 4 bases and J lost 5 bases. This CDR3 has 14 amino acids. CDR1 is MGHDK, CDR2 SYGVNS, per germline. The full variable domain, rest sourced from reference TRBV25-1 and TRBJ2-5, is EADIYQTPRYLVIGTGKKITLECSQTMGHDKMYWYQQDPGMELHLIHYSYGVNSTEKGDLSSESTVSRIRTEHFPLTLESARPSHTSQYLCASSAGLAGETQYFGPGTRLLVL.

CDR3 residues: CASSLRGEGAQDNEQFF. In DNA form, the CDR3 reads TGTGCCAGCAGCTTACGTGGGGAGGGAGCCCAGGACAATGAGCAGTTCTTC. The V and J genes are TRBV11-3 and TRBJ2-1; 7 positions agree with TRBD2. The V gene's germline CDR1 is SGHNT and CDR2 YENEEA. The CDR3 is 17 residues long. The V segment lost 2 bases and the J segment 5 bases; nucleotides outside the gene matches: 12.

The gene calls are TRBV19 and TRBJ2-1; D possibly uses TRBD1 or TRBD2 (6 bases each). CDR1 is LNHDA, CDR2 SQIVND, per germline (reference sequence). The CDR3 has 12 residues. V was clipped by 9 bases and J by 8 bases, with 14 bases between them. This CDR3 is CASGGGLYEQFF. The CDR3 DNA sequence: TGTGCCAGCGGAGGGGGGTTATATGAGCAGTTCTTC.

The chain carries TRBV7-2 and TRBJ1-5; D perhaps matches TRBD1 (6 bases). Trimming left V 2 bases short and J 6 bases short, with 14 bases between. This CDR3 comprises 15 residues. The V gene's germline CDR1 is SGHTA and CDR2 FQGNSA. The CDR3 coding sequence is TGTGCCAGCAGCTTATACAGGGTAACTGGTCAGCCCCAGCATTTT. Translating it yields CASSLYRVTGQPQHF.

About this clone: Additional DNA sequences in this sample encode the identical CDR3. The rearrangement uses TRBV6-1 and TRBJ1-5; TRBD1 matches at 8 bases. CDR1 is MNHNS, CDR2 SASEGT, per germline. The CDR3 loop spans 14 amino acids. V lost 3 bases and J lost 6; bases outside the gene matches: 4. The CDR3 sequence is CASSDGQGGQPQHF. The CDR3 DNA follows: TGTGCCAGCAGTGATGGACAGGGCGGTCAGCCCCAGCATTTT.

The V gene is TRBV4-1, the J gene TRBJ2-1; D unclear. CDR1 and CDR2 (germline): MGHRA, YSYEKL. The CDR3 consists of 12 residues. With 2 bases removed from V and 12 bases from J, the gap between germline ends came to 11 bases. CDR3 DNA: TGCGCCAGCAGCCAAAGTGTCCTTCCGCAGTTCTTC. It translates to CASSQSVLPQFF.

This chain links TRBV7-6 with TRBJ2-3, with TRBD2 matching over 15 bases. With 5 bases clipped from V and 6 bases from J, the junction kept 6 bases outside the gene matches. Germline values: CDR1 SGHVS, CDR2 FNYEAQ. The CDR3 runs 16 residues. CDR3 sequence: CASSAGLAGGRDTQYF. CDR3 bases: TGTGCCAGCAGCGCGGGACTAGCGGGGGGAAGGGATACGCAGTATTTT.

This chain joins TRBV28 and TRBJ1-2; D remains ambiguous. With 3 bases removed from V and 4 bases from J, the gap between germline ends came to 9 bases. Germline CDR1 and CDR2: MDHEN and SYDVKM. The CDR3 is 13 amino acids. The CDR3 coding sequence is TGTGCCAGCAGTTTGGAACTTTCCTATGGCTACACCTTC. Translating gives CASSLELSYGYTF.

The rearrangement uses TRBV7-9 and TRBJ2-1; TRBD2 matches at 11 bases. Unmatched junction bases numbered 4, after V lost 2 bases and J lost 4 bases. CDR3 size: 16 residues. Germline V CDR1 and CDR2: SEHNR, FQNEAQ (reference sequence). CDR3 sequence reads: CASSLILAGGYNEQFF. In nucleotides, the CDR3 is TGTGCCAGCAGCTTAATTCTAGCGGGGGGTTACAATGAGCAGTTCTTC.

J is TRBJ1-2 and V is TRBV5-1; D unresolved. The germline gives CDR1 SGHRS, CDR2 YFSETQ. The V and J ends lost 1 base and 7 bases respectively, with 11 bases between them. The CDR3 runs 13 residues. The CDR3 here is CASSLSGYGGYTF. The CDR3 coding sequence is TGCGCCAGCAGCTTGTCCGGGTACGGTGGCTACACCTTC. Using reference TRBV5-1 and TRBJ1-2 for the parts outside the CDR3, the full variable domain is KAGVTQTPRYLIKTRGQQVTLSCSPISGHRSVSWYQQTPGQGLQFLFEYFSETQRNKGNFPGRFSGRQFSNSRSEMNVSTLELGDSALYLCASSLSGYGGYTFGSGTRLTVV.

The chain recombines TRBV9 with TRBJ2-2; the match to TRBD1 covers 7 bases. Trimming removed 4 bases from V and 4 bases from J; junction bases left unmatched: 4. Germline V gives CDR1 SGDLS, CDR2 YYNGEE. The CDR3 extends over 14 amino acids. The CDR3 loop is CASSQDRITGELFF. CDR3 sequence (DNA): TGTGCCAGCAGCCAGGACAGGATCACCGGGGAGCTGTTTTTT.

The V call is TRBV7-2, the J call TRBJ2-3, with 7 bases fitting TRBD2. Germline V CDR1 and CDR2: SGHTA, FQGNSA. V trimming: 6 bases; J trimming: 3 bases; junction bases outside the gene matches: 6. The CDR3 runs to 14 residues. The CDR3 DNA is TGTGCCAGCAGGGGGGGACTACCTACAGATACGCAGTATTTT. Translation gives CASRGGLPTDTQYF.

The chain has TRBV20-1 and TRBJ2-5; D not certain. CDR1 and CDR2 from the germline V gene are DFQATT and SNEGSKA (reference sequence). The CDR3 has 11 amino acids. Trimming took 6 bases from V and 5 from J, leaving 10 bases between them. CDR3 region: CSARRAETQYF. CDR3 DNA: TGCAGTGCCCGTAGGGCGGAGACCCAGTACTTC.